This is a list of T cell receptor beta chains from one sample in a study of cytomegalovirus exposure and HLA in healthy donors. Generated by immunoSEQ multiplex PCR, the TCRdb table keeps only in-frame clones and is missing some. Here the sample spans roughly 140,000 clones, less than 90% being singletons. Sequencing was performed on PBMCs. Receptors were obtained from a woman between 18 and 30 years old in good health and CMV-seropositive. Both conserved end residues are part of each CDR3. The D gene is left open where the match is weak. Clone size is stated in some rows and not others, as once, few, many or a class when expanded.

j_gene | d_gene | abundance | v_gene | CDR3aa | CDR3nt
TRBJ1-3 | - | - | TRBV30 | CACPMPGNSGNTIYF | TGTGCCTGCCCCATGCCGGGGAACTCTGGAAACACCATATATTTT
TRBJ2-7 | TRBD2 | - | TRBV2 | CASRTSGHEQYF | TGTGCCAGCAGGACTAGCGGGCACGAGCAGTACTTC
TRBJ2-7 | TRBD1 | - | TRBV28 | CASRPGGQGSYEQYF | TGTGCCAGCAGGCCGGGGGGACAGGGGTCCTACGAGCAGTACTTC
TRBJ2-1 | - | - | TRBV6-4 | CASSDFPNNEQFF | TGTGCCAGCAGTGACTTTCCCAACAATGAGCAGTTCTTC
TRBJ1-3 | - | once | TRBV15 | CATSRDPLSGNTIYF | TGTGCCACCAGCAGAGACCCTCTCTCTGGAAACACCATATATTTT
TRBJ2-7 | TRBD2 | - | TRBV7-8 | CASSFLAGGSEEQYF | TGTGCCAGCAGCTTCCTAGCGGGAGGGTCGGAGGAGCAGTACTTC
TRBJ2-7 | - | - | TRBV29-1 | CSVVGLTYEQYF | TGCAGCGTGGTGGGACTGACCTACGAGCAGTACTTC
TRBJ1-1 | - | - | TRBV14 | CASSSGGEAFF | TGTGCCAGCAGTTCTGGCGGTGAAGCTTTCTTT
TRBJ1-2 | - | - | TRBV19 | CASSIEQGWGYGYTF | TGTGCCAGTAGTATAGAACAGGGTTGGGGATATGGCTACACCTTC
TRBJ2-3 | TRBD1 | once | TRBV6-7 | CASSYSGTVNTDTQYF | TGTGCCAGCAGTTACTCCGGGACAGTAAACACAGATACGCAGTATTTT
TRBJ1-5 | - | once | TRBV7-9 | CASSQNSNQPQHF | TGTGCCAGCAGCCAAAATAGCAATCAGCCCCAGCATTTT
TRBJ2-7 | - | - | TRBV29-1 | CSVQGRVDEQYF | TGCAGCGTCCAGGGTAGGGTTGACGAGCAGTACTTC
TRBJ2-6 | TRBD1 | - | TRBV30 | CAWSDGTGGYGANVLTF | TGTGCCTGGAGTGACGGGACAGGGGGCTATGGGGCCAACGTCCTGACTTTC
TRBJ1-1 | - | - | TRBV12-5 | CASGGGPLFAEAFF | TGTGCTAGTGGTGGGGGCCCATTGTTCGCTGAAGCTTTCTTT
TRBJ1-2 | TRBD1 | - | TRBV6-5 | CASSYSGTGRGGGYTF | TGTGCCAGCAGTTACTCTGGGACAGGGCGTGGAGGTGGCTACACCTTC
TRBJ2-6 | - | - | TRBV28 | CASSSGGGTVPGANVLTF | TGTGCCAGCAGCTCGGGAGGGGGCACAGTCCCTGGGGCCAACGTCCTGACTTTC
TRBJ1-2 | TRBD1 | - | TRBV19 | CASSIGQGARGYTF | TGTGCCAGTAGTATTGGACAGGGGGCTCGGGGCTACACCTTC
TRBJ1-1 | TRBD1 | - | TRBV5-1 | CASSPGQPNTEAFF | TGCGCCAGCAGCCCGGGACAGCCAAACACTGAAGCTTTCTTT
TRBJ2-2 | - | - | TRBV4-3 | CASSQDRLNTGELFF | TGCGCCAGCAGCCAAGATCGTCTGAACACCGGGGAGCTGTTTTTT
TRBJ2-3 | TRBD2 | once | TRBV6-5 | CASSYSGLGTQYF | TGTGCCAGCAGTTACTCGGGACTAGGTACGCAGTATTTT
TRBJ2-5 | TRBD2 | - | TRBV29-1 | CSVGTIGMGETQYF | TGCAGCGTCGGGACTATAGGGATGGGAGAGACCCAGTACTTC
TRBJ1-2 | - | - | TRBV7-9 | CASSLVGQRRGYTF | TGTGCCAGCAGCTTAGTTGGGCAGCGGCGTGGCTACACCTTC
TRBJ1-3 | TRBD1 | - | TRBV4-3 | CASSQDSGGFGSGNTIYF | TGCGCCAGCAGCCAAGATTCAGGGGGATTTGGCTCTGGAAACACCATATATTTT
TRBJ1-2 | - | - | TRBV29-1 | CSVELGTGYGYTF | TGCAGCGTTGAGCTAGGGACTGGGTATGGCTACACCTTC
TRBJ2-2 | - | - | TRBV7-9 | CASSTSGRLNTGELFF | TGTGCCAGCAGCACTAGTGGCAGACTGAACACCGGGGAGCTGTTTTTT
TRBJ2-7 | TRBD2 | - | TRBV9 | CASSRTSGSSYEQYF | TGTGCCAGCAGCCGGACTAGCGGGAGCTCCTACGAGCAGTACTTC
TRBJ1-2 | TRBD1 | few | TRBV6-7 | CASRDRANYGYTF | TGTGCCTCCCGGGACAGGGCTAACTATGGCTACACCTTC
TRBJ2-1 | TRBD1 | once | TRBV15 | CATSRIWGQGPEQFF | TGTGCCACCAGCAGGATATGGGGACAGGGACCTGAGCAGTTCTTC
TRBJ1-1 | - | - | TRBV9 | CASSPPPGGTEAFF | TGTGCCAGCAGCCCGCCGCCGGGGGGCACTGAAGCTTTCTTT
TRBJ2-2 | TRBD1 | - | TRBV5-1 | CASSHRDRGIGELFF | TGCGCCAGCAGCCACCGGGACAGGGGGATCGGGGAGCTGTTTTTT
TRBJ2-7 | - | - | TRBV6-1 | CASKWTVSYEQYF | TGTGCCAGCAAATGGACTGTCTCCTACGAGCAGTACTTC
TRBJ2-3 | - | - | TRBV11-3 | CASSLGVQTDTQYF | TGTGCCAGCAGCTTAGGTGTCCAGACAGATACGCAGTATTTT
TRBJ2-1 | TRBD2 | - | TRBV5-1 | CASSLSLAGLGNEQFF | TGCGCCAGCAGCTTGAGCCTAGCGGGACTGGGGAATGAGCAGTTCTTC
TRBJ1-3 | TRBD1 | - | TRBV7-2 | CASSLDRGGNTIYF | TGTGCCAGCAGCCTGGACAGGGGTGGAAACACCATATATTTT
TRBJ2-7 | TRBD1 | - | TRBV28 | CASRGQGGPEQYF | TGTGCCAGCAGGGGACAGGGGGGACCCGAGCAGTACTTC
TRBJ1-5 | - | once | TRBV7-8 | CASSLAAGANSNQPQHF | TGTGCCAGCAGCTTAGCGGCGGGGGCCAATAGCAATCAGCCCCAGCATTTT
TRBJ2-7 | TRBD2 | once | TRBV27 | CASSPRLAGVYEQYF | TGTGCCAGCAGTCCCCGGTTAGCGGGAGTTTACGAGCAGTACTTC
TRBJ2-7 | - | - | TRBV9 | CASSVGLAGYEQYF | TGTGCCAGCAGCGTCGGGCTAGCCGGGTACGAGCAGTACTTC
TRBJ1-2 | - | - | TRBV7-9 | CASSFQTGSYGYTF | TGTGCCAGCAGCTTCCAAACAGGAAGCTATGGCTACACCTTC
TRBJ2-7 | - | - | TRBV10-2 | CASSAAGLNEQYF | TGCGCCAGCAGTGCAGCAGGGCTTAACGAGCAGTACTTC
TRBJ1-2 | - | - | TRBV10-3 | CAISEGGRASYGYTF | TGTGCCATCAGTGAGGGGGGCAGGGCGAGCTATGGCTACACCTTC